The clone carrying this T cell receptor beta chain was detected a few times. No antigen is known for it. The data are from a study of OX40 agonist ivuxolimab in advanced cancers. Whole-study findings and limits: Dose levels from 0.1 to 3.0 mg/kg saw CD4+ and CD8+ blood T cells expand clonally by week 6.

In germline, CDR1 is SGHAT, CDR2 FQNNGV. Losses at the gene ends were 5 bases for V and 11 bases for J; bases not matched to a gene: 18. The CDR3 spans 16 residues. Profiled with immunoSEQ multiplex PCR; TCRdb holds only in-frame clones, not every one. The sample includes 35,000 to 40,000 clones, roughly 80% seen only once; the top ten take 7.6%. Source: CD4+ or CD8+ T cells sorted from blood, taken in a trial of the OX40 agonist ivuxolimab. This sequence originates from an adult with an advanced solid tumor such as melanoma, head and neck, liver or kidney cancer. This chain connects TRBV11-2 to TRBJ2-3, with TRBD2 identical over 8 bases. For the CDR3, the DNA is TGTGCCAGCAGCCCCCCCTTACTAGCGGACTTAAAGGAGCAGTATTTT. Amino acids: CASSPPLLADLKEQYF. Variable domain in full (rest from reference TRBV11-2 and TRBJ2-3): EAGVAQSPRYKIIEKRQSVAFWCNPISGHATLYWYQQILGQGPKLLIQFQNNGVVDDSQLPKDRFSAERLKGVDSTLKIQPAKLEDSAVYLCASSPPLLADLKEQYFGPGTRLTVL.